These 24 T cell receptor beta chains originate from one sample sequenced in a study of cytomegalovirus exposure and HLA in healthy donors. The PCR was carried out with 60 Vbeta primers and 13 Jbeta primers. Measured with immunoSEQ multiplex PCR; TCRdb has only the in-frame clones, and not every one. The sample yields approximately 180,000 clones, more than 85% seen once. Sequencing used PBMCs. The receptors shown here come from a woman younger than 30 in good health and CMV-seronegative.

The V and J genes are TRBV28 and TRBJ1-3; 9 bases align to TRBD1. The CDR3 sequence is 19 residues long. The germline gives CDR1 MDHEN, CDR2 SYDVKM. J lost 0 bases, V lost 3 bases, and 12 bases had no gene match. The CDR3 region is CASSFYSSGTGLSGNTIYF. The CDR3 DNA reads TGTGCCAGCAGTTTTTACTCATCCGGGACAGGGCTCTCTGGAAACACCATATATTTT.

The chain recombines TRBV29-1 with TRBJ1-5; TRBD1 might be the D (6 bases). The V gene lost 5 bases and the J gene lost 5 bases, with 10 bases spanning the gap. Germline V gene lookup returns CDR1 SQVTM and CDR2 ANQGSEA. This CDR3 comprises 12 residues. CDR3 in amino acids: CSVRDKYQPQHF. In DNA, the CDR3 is TGCAGCGTTCGGGACAAATATCAGCCCCAGCATTTT. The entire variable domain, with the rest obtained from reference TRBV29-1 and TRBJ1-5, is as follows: SAVISQKPSRDICQRGTSLTIQCQVDSQVTMMFWYRQQPGQSLTLIATANQGSEATYESGFVIDKFPISRPNLTFSTLTVSNMSPEDSSIYLCSVRDKYQPQHFGDGTRLSIL.

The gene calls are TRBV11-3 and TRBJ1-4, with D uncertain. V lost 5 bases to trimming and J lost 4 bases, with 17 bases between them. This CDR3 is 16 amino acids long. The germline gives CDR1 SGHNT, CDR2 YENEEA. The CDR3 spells CASSPSGSHGNEKLFF. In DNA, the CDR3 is TGTGCCAGCAGCCCAAGCGGATCCCACGGTAATGAAAAACTGTTTTTT.

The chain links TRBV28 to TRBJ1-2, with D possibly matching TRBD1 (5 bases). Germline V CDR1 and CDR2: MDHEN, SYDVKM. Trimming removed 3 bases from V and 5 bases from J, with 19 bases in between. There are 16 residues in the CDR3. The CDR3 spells CASSFRVGAGRYGYTF. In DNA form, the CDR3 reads TGTGCCAGCAGTTTTAGGGTCGGTGCGGGACGGTATGGCTACACCTTC.

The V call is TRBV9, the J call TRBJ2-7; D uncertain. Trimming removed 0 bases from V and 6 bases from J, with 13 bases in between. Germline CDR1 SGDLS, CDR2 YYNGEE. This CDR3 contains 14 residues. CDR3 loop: CASSVATSLVEQYF. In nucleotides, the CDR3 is TGTGCCAGCAGCGTAGCTACGAGTCTCGTCGAGCAGTACTTC.

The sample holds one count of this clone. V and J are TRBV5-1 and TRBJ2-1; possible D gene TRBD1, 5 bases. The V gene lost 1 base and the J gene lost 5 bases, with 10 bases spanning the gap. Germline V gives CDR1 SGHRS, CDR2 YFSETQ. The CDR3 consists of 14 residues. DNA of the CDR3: TGCGCCAGCAGCTTGATAAAAGGGGACAATGAGCAGTTCTTC. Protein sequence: CASSLIKGDNEQFF. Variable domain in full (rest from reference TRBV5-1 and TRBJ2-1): KAGVTQTPRYLIKTRGQQVTLSCSPISGHRSVSWYQQTPGQGLQFLFEYFSETQRNKGNFPGRFSGRQFSNSRSEMNVSTLELGDSALYLCASSLIKGDNEQFFGPGTRLTVL.

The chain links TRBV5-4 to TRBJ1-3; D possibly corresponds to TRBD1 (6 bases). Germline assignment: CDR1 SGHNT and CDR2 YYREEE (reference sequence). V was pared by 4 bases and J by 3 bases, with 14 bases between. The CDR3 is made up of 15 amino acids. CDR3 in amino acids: CASSTNRVFGNTIYF. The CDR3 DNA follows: TGTGCCAGCAGCACCAACAGGGTTTTTGGAAACACCATATATTTT.

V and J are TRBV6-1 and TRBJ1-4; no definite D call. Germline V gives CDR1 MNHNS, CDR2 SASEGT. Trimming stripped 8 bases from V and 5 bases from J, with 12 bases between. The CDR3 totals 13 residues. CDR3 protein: CASQLTENEKLFF. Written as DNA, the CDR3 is TGTGCCAGCCAATTGACTGAGAATGAAAAACTGTTTTTT.

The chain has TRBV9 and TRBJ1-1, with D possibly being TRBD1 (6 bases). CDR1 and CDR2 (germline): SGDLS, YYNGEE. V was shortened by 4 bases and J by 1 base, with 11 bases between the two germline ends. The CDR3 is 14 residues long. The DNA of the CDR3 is TGTGCCAGCAGCCTCCAACAGGGGAACACTGAAGCTTTCTTT. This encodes CASSLQQGNTEAFF.

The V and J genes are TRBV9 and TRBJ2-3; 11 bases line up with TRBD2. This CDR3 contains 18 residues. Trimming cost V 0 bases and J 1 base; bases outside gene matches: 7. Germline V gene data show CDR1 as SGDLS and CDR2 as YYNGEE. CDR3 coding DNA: TGTGCCAGCAGCGTAGGAGATAGCGGGAGGGTAGGCACAGATACGCAGTATTTT. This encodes CASSVGDSGRVGTDTQYF.

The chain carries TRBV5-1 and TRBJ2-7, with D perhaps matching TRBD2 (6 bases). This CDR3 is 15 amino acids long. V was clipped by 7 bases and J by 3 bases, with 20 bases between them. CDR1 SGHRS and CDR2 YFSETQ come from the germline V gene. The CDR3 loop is CASSPSGEDRYEQYF. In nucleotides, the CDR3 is TGCGCCAGCTCCCCGTCGGGAGAAGATCGCTACGAGCAGTACTTC.

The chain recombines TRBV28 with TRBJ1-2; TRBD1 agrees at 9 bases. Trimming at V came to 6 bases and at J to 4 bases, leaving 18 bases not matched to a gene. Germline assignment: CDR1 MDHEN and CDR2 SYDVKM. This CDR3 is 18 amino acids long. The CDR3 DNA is TGTGCCAGCAGCTTAAATTCCGGGACAGGGATCCTATCCTATGGCTACACCTTC. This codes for CASSLNSGTGILSYGYTF.

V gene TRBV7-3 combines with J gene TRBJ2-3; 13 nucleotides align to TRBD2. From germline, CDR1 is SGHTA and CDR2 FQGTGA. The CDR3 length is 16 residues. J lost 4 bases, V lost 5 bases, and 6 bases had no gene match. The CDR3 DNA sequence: TGTGCCAGCAGCATGCGACTAGCGGGAGGATCAGATACGCAGTATTTT. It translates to CASSMRLAGGSDTQYF.

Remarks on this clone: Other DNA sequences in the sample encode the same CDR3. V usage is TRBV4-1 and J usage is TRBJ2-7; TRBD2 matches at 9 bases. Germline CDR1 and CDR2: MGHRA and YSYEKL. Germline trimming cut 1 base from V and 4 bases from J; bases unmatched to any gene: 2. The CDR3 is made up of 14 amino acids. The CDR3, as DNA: TGCGCCAGCAGCCAAGGCCTAGCGGGGTACGAGCAGTACTTC. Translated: CASSQGLAGYEQYF.

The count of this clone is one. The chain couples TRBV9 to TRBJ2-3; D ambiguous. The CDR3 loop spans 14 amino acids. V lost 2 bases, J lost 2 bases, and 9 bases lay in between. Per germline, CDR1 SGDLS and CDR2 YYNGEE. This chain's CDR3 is CASSVSRVTDTQYF. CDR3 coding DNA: TGTGCCAGCAGCGTCTCGCGCGTCACAGATACGCAGTATTTT.

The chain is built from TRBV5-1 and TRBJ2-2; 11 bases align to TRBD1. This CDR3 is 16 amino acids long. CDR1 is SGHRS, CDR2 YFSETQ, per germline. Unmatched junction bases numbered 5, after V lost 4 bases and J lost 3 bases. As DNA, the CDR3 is TGCGCCAGCAGCCGGCGGGGACAGGGGGACACCGGGGAGCTGTTTTTT. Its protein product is CASSRRGQGDTGELFF.

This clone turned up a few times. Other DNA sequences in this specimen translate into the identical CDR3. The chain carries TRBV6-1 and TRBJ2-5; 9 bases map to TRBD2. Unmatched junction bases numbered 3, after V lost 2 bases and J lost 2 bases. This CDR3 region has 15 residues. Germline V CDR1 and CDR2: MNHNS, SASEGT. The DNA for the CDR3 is TGTGCCAGCAGTGAACTCGCGGGAGGGCAAGAGACCCAGTACTTC. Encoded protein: CASSELAGGQETQYF.

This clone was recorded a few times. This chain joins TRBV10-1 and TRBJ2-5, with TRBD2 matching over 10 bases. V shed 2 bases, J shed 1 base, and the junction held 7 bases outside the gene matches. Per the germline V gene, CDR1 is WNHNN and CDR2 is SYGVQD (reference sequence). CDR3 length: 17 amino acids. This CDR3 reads CASSEGLLAGPQETQYF. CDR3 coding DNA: TGCGCCAGCAGTGAGGGTTTACTAGCGGGGCCCCAAGAGACCCAGTACTTC.

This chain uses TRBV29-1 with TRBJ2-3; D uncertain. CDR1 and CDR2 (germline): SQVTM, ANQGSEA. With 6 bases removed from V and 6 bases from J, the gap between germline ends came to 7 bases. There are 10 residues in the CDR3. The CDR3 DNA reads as TGCAGCGTGAACAAGGATACGCAGTATTTT. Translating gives CSVNKDTQYF.

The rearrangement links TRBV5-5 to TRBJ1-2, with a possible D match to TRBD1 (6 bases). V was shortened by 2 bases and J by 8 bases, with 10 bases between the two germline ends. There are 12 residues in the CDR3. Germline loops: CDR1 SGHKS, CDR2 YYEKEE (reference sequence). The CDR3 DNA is TGTGCCAGCAGCTTAGGGGACATGGGCTACACCTTC. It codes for CASSLGDMGYTF.

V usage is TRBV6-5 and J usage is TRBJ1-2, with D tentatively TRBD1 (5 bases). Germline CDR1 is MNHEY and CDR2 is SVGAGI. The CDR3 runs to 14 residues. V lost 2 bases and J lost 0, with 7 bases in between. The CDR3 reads CASSYDSSNYGYTF. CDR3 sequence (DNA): TGTGCCAGCAGTTACGACAGTTCTAACTATGGCTACACCTTC.

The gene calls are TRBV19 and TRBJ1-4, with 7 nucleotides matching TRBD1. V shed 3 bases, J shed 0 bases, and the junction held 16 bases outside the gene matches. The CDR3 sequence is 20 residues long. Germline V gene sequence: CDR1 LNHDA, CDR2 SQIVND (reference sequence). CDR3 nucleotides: TGTGCCAGTAGTATCCCTCTCTTGGCAGGGGGACTTACAACTAATGAAAAACTGTTTTTT. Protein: CASSIPLLAGGLTTNEKLFF.

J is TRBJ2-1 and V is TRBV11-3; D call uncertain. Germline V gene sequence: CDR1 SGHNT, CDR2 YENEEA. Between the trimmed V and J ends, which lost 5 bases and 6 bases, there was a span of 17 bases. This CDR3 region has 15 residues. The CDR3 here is CASSVPSAGPNEQFF. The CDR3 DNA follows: TGTGCCAGCAGCGTGCCCTCGGCAGGCCCCAATGAGCAGTTCTTC.

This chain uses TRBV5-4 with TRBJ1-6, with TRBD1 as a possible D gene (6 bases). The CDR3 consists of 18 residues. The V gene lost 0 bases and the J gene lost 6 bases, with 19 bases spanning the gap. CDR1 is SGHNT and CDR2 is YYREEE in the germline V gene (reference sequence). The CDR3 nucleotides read TGTGCCAGCAGCTTGGCCTTCCCCCGGGGGGCGCTTAATTCACCCCTCCACTTT. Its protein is CASSLAFPRGALNSPLHF. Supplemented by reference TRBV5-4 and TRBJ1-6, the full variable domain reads ETGVTQSPTHLIKTRGQQVTLRCSSQSGHNTVSWYQQALGQGPQFIFQYYREEENGRGNFPPRFSGLQFPNYSSELNVNALELDDSALYLCASSLAFPRGALNSPLHFGNGTRLTVT.